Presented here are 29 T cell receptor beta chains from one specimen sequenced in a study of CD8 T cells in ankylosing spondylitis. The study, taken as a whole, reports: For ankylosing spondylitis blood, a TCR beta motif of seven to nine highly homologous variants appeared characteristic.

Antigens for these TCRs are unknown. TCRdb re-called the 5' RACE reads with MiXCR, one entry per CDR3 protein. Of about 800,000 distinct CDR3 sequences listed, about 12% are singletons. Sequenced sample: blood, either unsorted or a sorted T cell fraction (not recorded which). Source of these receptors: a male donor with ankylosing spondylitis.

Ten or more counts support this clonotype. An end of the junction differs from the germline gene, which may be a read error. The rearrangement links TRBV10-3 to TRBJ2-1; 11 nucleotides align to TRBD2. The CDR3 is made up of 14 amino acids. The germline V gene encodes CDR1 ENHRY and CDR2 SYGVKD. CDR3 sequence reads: CATLAGGSFNEQFF. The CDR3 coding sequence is TGTGCCACCTTAGCGGGAGGGTCCTTCAATGAGCAGTTCTTC.

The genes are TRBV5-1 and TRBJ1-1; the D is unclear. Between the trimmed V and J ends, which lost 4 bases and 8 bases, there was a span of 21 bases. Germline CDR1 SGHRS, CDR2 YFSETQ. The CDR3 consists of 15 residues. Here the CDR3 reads CASSLFDPRTVEAFF. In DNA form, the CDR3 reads TGCGCCAGCAGCCTCTTCGACCCCAGGACCGTCGAAGCTTTCTTT.

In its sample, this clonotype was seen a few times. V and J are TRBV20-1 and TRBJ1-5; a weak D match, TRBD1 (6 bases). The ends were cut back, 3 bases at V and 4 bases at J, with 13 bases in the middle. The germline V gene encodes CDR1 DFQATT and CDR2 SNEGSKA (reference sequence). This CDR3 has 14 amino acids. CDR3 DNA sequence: TGCAGTGCTAGTCGGGGGGCTCTAAATCAGCCCCAGCATTTT. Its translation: CSASRGALNQPQHF.

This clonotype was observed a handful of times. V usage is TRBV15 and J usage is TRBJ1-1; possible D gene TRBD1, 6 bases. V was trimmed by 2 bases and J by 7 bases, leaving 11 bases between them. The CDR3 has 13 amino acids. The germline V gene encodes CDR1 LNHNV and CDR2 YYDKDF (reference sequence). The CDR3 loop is CATSRSSQGEAFF. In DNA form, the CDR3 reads TGTGCCACCAGCAGATCGTCACAGGGTGAAGCTTTCTTT.

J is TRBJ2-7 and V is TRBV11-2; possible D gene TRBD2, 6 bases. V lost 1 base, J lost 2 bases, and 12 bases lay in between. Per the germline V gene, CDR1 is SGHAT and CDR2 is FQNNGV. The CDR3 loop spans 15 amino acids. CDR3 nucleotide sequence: TGTGCCAGCAGCTTAGTTCCAGGGAGGACCTACGAGCAGTACTTC. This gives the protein CASSLVPGRTYEQYF.

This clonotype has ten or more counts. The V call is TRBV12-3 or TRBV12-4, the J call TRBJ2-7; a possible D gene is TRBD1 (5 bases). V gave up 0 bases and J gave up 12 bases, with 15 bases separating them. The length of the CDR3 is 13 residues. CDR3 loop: CASSLAQGSLAYF. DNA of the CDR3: TGTGCCAGCAGTTTAGCGCAGGGCTCTCTGGCGTACTTC.

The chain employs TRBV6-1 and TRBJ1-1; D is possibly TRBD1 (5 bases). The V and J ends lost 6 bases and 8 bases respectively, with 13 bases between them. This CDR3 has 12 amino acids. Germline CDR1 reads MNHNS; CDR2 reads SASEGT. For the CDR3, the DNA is TGTGCCAGCAGGAGTGGGGGACGGGAAGCTTTCTTT. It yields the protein CASRSGGREAFF.

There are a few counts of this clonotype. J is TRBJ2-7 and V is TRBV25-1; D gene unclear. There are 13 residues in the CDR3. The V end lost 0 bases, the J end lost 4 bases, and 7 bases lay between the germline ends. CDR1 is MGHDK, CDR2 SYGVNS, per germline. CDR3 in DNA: TGTGCCAGCAGTGAATATAACAGTTACGAGCAGTACTTC. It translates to CASSEYNSYEQYF.

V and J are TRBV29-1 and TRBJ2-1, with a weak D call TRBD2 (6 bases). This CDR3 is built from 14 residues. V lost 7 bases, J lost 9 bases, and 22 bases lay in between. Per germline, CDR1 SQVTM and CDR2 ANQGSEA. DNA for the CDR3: TGCAGCGGGGCTCCGGGACTCCGAAGGAGTGAGCAGTTCTTC. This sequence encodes CSGAPGLRRSEQFF.

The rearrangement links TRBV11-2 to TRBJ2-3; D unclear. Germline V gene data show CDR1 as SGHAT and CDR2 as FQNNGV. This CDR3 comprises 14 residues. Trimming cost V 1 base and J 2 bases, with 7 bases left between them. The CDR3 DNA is TGTGCCAGCAGCTTAGTACCCCTCACAGATACGCAGTATTTT. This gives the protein CASSLVPLTDTQYF.

The CDR3 DNA follows: TGTGCCAGCAACATGGGGGACAGGGGCCAGACCCAGTACTTC. Its translation: CASNMGDRGQTQYF. The V call is TRBV7-6, the J call TRBJ2-5, with 10 bases lining up with TRBD1. The CDR3 has 14 amino acids. Germline loops: CDR1 SGHVS, CDR2 FNYEAQ. The J segment lost 6 bases and the V segment lost 7 bases, leaving 8 bases of the junction unmatched.

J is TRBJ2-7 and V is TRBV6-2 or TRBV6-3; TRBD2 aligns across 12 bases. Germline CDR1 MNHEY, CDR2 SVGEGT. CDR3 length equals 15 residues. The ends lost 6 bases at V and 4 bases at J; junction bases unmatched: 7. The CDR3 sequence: CASRRLGTSGYEQYF. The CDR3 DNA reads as TGTGCCAGCAGACGATTAGGGACTAGCGGGTACGAGCAGTACTTC.

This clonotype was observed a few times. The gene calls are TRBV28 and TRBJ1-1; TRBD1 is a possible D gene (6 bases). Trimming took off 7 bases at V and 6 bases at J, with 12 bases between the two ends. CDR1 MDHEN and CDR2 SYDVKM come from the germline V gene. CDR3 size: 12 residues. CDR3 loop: CASTTGRAEAFF. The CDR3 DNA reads TGTGCCAGCACCACAGGGAGGGCTGAAGCTTTCTTT.

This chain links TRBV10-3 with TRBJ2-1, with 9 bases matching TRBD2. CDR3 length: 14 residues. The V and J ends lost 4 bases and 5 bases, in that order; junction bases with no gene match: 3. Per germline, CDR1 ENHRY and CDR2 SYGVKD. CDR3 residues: CAISGLAGNNEQFF. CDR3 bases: TGTGCCATCAGTGGGCTAGCGGGGAACAATGAGCAGTTCTTC.

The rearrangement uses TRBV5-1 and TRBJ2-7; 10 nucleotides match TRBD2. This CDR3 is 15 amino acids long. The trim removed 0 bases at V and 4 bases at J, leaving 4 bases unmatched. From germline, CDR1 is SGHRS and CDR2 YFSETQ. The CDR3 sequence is CASSLESSGRYEQYF. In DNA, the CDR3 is TGCGCCAGCAGCTTGGAGTCTAGCGGGAGATACGAGCAGTACTTC.

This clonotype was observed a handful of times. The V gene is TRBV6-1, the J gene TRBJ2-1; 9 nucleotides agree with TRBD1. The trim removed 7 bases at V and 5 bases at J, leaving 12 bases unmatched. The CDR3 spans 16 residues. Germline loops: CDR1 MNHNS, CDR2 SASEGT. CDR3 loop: CASTHLPGQGNNEQFF. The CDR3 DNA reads TGTGCCAGCACCCACCTGCCGGGACAGGGTAACAATGAGCAGTTCTTC.

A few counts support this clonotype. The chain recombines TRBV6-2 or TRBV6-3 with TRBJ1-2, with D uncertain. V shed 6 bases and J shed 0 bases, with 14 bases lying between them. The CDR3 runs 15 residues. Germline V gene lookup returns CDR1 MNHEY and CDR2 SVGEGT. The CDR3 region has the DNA TGTGCCAGCAGCCCCGAGACAATCCCTAACTATGGCTACACCTTC. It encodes CASSPETIPNYGYTF.

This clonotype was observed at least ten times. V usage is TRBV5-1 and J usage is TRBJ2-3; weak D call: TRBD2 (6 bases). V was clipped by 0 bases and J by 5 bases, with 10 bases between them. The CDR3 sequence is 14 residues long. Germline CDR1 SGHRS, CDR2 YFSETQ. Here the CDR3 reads CASSLGQAGDTQYF. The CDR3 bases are TGCGCCAGCAGCTTGGGTCAAGCGGGAGATACGCAGTATTTT.

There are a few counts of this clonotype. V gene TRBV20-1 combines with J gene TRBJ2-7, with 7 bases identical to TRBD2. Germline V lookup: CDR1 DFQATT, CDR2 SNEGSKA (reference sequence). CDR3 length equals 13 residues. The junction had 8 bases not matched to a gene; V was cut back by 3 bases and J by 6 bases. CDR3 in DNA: TGCAGTGCTAGTTCCACCGGGGGGTCCGAGCAGTACTTC. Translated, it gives CSASSTGGSEQYF.

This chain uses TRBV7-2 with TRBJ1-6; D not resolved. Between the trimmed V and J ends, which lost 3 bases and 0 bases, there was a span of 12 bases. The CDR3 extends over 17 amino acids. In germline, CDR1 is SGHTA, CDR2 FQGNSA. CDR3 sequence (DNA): TGTGCCAGCAGCTTCCACACCCTGAGCTCCTATAATTCACCCCTCCACTTT. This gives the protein CASSFHTLSSYNSPLHF.

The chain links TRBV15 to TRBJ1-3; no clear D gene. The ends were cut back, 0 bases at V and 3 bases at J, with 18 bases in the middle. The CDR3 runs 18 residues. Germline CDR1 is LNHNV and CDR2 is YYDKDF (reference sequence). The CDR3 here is CATSRDPSGQLRGNTIYF. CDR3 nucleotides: TGTGCCACCAGCAGAGATCCGAGTGGGCAGCTCCGTGGAAACACCATATATTTT.

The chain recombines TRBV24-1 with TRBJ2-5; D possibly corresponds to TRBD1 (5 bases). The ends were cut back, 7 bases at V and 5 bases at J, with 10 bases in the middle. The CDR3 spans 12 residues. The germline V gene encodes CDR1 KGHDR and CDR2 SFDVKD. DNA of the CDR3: TGTGCCACCAGCAGGTCAGGGGAGACCCAGTACTTC. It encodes CATSRSGETQYF.

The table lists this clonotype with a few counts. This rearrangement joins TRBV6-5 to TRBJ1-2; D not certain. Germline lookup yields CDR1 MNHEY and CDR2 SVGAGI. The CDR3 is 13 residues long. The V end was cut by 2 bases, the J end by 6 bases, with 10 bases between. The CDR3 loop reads CASSYDGWNGYTF. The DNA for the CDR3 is TGTGCCAGCAGTTACGACGGGTGGAATGGCTACACCTTC.

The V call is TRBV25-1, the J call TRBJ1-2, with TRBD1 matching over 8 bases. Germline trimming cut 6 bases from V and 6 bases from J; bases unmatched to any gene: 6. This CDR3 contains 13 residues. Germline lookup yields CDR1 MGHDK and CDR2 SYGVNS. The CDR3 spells CASRSDRANGYTF. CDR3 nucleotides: TGTGCCAGCAGATCGGACAGGGCTAATGGCTACACCTTC.

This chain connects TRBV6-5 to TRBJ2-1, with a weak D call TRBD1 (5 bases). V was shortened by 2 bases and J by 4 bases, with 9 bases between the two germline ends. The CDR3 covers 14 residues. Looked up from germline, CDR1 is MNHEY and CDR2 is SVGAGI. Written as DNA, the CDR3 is TGTGCCAGCAGTTACCCGCGACAGTACAATGAGCAGTTCTTC. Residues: CASSYPRQYNEQFF.

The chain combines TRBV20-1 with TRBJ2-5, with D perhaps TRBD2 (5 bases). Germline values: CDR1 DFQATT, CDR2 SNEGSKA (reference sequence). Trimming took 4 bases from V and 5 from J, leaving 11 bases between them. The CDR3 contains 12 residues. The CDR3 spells CSAKRSLETQYF. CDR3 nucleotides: TGCAGTGCTAAGCGGAGCTTGGAGACCCAGTACTTC.

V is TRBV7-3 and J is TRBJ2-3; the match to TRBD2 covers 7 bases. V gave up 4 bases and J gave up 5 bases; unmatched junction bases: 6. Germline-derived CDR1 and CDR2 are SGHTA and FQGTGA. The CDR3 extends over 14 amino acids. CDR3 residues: CASSYGGSQDTQYF. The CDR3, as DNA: TGTGCCAGCAGCTACGGGGGGTCTCAAGATACGCAGTATTTT.

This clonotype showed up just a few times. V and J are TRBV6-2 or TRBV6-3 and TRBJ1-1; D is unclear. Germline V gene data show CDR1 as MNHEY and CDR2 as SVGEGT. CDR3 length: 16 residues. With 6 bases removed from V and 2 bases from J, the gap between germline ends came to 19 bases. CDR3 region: CASSRPDMALNTEAFF. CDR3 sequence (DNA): TGTGCCAGCAGCCGACCCGACATGGCCTTAAACACTGAAGCTTTCTTT.

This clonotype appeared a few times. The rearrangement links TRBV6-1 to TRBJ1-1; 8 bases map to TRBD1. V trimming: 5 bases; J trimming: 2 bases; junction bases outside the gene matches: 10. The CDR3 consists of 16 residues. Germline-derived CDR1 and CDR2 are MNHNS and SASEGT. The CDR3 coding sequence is TGTGCCAGCAGTCCCCGATTGGGACAGGCAAACACTGAAGCTTTCTTT. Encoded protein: CASSPRLGQANTEAFF.